This entry lists 32 T cell receptor beta chains sequenced from one sample in a study of OX40 agonist ivuxolimab in advanced cancers. TCRdb's copy holds only in-frame clones and misses some; the assay was immunoSEQ multiplex PCR. The repertoire has tens of thousands of clones, roughly nine tenths of them found once; the top ten carry 0.85% to 0.95%. Sample: CD4+ or CD8+ T cells sorted from blood, taken in a trial of the OX40 agonist ivuxolimab. The receptors derive from an adult with an advanced solid tumor such as melanoma, head and neck, liver or kidney cancer.

The V and J genes are TRBV7-2 and TRBJ1-2, with a weak D call TRBD1 (6 bases). V was cut by 5 bases and J by 2 bases, with 9 bases left in between. Germline CDR1 and CDR2: SGHTA and FQGNSA. This CDR3 is 13 amino acids long. CDR3 sequence reads: CASSPDRNYGYTF. Here the CDR3 DNA reads TGTGCCAGCAGCCCAGACAGGAACTATGGCTACACCTTC.

A single count supports this clone. The chain combines TRBV27 with TRBJ2-5; possible D gene TRBD2, 5 bases. Germline lookup yields CDR1 MNHEY and CDR2 SMNVEV (reference sequence). The V end was cut by 5 bases, the J end by 2 bases, with 12 bases between. This CDR3 is 14 amino acids long. DNA of the CDR3: TGTGCCAGCAGTCCCATGAGGGTGCAAGAGACCCAGTACTTC. Its protein product is CASSPMRVQETQYF.

The chain carries TRBV19 and TRBJ1-2; no clear D. Looked up from germline, CDR1 is LNHDA and CDR2 is SQIVND (reference sequence). The CDR3 is 13 residues long. Between the trimmed V and J ends, which lost 4 bases and 7 bases, there was a span of 13 bases. Written as DNA, the CDR3 is TGTGCCAGTAGTACCCGGGCCCTTGGTGGCTACACCTTC. Translation: CASSTRALGGYTF.

This chain links TRBV19 with TRBJ1-1, with 8 bases lining up with TRBD1. Germline V gene sequence: CDR1 LNHDA, CDR2 SQIVND (reference sequence). The trim removed 3 bases at V and 10 bases at J, leaving 13 bases unmatched. CDR3 size: 15 residues. The CDR3 region is CASSITGVQGARAFF. DNA of the CDR3: TGTGCCAGTAGTATTACGGGGGTGCAGGGGGCAAGAGCTTTCTTT.

This chain joins TRBV4-1 and TRBJ1-1; D is possibly TRBD1 (6 bases). This CDR3 comprises 15 residues. V was pared by 0 bases and J by 1 base, with 9 bases between. Germline CDR1 MGHRA, CDR2 YSYEKL. The CDR3 sequence is CASSQEWTENTEAFF. Here the CDR3 DNA reads TGCGCCAGCAGCCAAGAGTGGACAGAGAACACTGAAGCTTTCTTT.

The rearrangement joins TRBV2 to TRBJ2-5, with 12 bases lining up with TRBD1. Trimming removed 6 bases from V and 1 base from J; junction bases left unmatched: 6. This CDR3 region has 16 residues. The germline CDR1 and CDR2 sequences are SNHLY and FYNNEI. CDR3 amino acids: CASSQGQGASQETQYF. Here the CDR3 DNA reads TGTGCCAGCAGCCAGGGACAGGGGGCTTCCCAAGAGACCCAGTACTTC.

The genes are TRBV5-1 and TRBJ2-5, with 8 bases aligning to TRBD2. V lost 4 bases and J lost 2; bases outside the gene matches: 7. Germline V CDR1 and CDR2: SGHRS, YFSETQ. The CDR3 contains 15 residues. Here the CDR3 reads CASSLQRGNQETQYF. The CDR3 DNA reads as TGCGCCAGCAGCCTACAGCGGGGGAATCAAGAGACCCAGTACTTC.

The CDR3 protein is CASSYFSGQSSYEQYF. CDR3 nucleotides: TGTGCCAGCAGTTACTTTAGCGGACAGAGCTCCTACGAGCAGTACTTC. The J gene is TRBJ2-7, the V gene TRBV6-5; either TRBD1 or TRBD2 may supply D (6 bases each). The length of the CDR3 is 16 residues. Trimming left V 1 base short and J 0 bases short, with 13 bases between. Germline-derived CDR1 and CDR2 are MNHEY and SVGAGI.

The rearrangement joins TRBV5-5 to TRBJ2-2, with 11 positions matching TRBD2. V was clipped by 0 bases and J by 3 bases; unmatched bases: 4. Germline CDR1 is SGHKS and CDR2 is YYEKEE (reference sequence). CDR3 length equals 17 residues. Here the CDR3 reads CASSLASGGLYTGELFF. CDR3 DNA: TGTGCCAGCAGCTTGGCTAGCGGGGGGCTTTACACCGGGGAGCTGTTTTTT.

This chain connects TRBV28 to TRBJ1-2; D is perhaps TRBD1 (5 bases). The CDR3 runs 11 residues. The germline V gene encodes CDR1 MDHEN and CDR2 SYDVKM. The V gene lost 5 bases and the J gene lost 6 bases, with 7 bases spanning the gap. In DNA form, the CDR3 reads TGTGCCAGCAGTCCCAGGGATGGCTACACCTTC. Translated, it gives CASSPRDGYTF.

The rearrangement links TRBV2 to TRBJ1-5; no clear D gene. Per the germline V gene, CDR1 is SNHLY and CDR2 is FYNNEI. This CDR3 is built from 15 residues. The V end was cut by 6 bases, the J end by 2 bases, with 14 bases between. DNA for the CDR3: TGTGCCAGCAGGGGGTTGGCGGTAGGCAATCAGCCCCAGCATTTT. Its translation: CASRGLAVGNQPQHF.

V and J are TRBV5-4 and TRBJ2-7; TRBD1 might be the D (5 bases). This CDR3 comprises 13 residues. Trimming left V 4 bases short and J 5 bases short, with 13 bases between. CDR1 is SGHNT and CDR2 is YYREEE in the germline V gene (reference sequence). The CDR3 DNA reads TGTGCCAGCAGCCCCAGGGTTGACCACGAGCAGTACTTC. Protein: CASSPRVDHEQYF.

This chain connects TRBV11-3 to TRBJ1-6, with TRBD1 matching over 10 bases. Germline V lookup: CDR1 SGHNT, CDR2 YENEEA. The CDR3 has 15 residues. V lost 5 bases to trimming and J lost 8 bases; unmatched junction nucleotides: 6. The CDR3 sequence: CASSRQGQGYSPLHF. The CDR3 DNA sequence: TGTGCCAGCAGCCGACAGGGACAGGGGTATTCACCCCTCCACTTT.

The CDR3 sequence: CASSLPTGGLETQYF. The CDR3 bases are TGTGCCAGCAGCCTCCCGACAGGGGGCCTGGAGACCCAGTACTTC. The chain uses TRBV28 and TRBJ2-5, with 10 bases aligning to TRBD1. This CDR3 contains 15 residues. J gave up 5 bases and V 6 bases, and 9 bases lay outside the gene matches. From germline, CDR1 is MDHEN and CDR2 SYDVKM.

The chain carries TRBV28 and TRBJ2-2; D is unresolved. Per the germline V gene, CDR1 is MDHEN and CDR2 is SYDVKM. This CDR3 comprises 12 residues. The V end lost 6 bases, the J end lost 4 bases, and 6 bases lay between the germline ends. The CDR3 DNA sequence: TGTGCCAGCAGACATCCCACCGGGGAGCTGTTTTTT. Amino acids: CASRHPTGELFF.

This rearrangement joins TRBV6-1 to TRBJ1-6; the D gene is possibly TRBD1 (5 bases). CDR1 and CDR2 from the germline V gene are MNHNS and SASEGT. Trimming cost V 6 bases and J 6 bases, with 9 bases left between them. The CDR3 runs 13 residues. The CDR3 sequence is CASSRDPNSPLHF. The DNA of the CDR3 is TGTGCCAGCAGCCGGGACCCTAATTCACCCCTCCACTTT.

The rearrangement joins TRBV6-5 to TRBJ1-5; no reliable D call. The V gene lost 5 bases and the J gene lost 0 bases, with 11 bases spanning the gap. This CDR3 has 15 amino acids. Germline CDR1 is MNHEY and CDR2 is SVGAGI. Written as DNA, the CDR3 is TGTGCCAGCAGTGTTCGACGGAGTAGCAATCAGCCCCAGCATTTT. As protein: CASSVRRSSNQPQHF.

The gene calls are TRBV5-1 and TRBJ1-2; unclear D gene. There are 16 residues in the CDR3. Trimming left V 0 bases short and J 4 bases short, with 16 bases between. Germline V gene sequence: CDR1 SGHRS, CDR2 YFSETQ. The CDR3 loop reads CASSLAPGVIGYGYTF. The CDR3 DNA follows: TGCGCCAGCAGCTTGGCCCCCGGGGTCATTGGCTATGGCTACACCTTC.

Written as DNA, the CDR3 is TGTGCCATCAGTGACTCCCCGGACCGGGGGGGATCCTACAATGAGCAGTTCTTC. Its translation: CAISDSPDRGGSYNEQFF. The chain couples TRBV10-3 to TRBJ2-1; 8 bases are a match to TRBD2. The CDR3 totals 18 residues. CDR1 ENHRY and CDR2 SYGVKD come from the germline V gene. The J segment lost 1 base and the V segment lost 3 bases, leaving 11 bases of the junction unmatched.

DNA of the CDR3: TGTGCCAGCAGCTCCAGAGGGGGGGCTTACAATCAGCCCCAGCATTTT. It encodes CASSSRGGAYNQPQHF. The V and J genes are TRBV7-2 and TRBJ1-5, with a possible D match to TRBD1 (6 bases). The germline V and J ends were trimmed by 4 bases and 3 bases, with 16 bases remaining between them. Germline V gene sequence: CDR1 SGHTA, CDR2 FQGNSA. This CDR3 contains 16 residues. Full variable domain (remainder filled in from reference TRBV7-2 and TRBJ1-5): GAGVSQSPSNKVTEKGKDVELRCDPISGHTALYWYRQSLGQGLEFLIYFQGNSAPDKSGLPSDRFSAERTGGSVSTLTIQRTQQEDSAVYLCASSSRGGAYNQPQHFGDGTRLSIL.

This rearrangement joins TRBV5-6 to TRBJ2-2, with D possibly being TRBD1 (6 bases). Germline V gives CDR1 SGHDT, CDR2 YYEEEE. The CDR3 has 16 amino acids. V lost 1 base and J 0 bases, leaving 10 bases between the germline ends. CDR3 DNA sequence: TGTGCCAGCAGCTTGTACGGACAGTCGAACACCGGGGAGCTGTTTTTT. Translation: CASSLYGQSNTGELFF.

The V gene is TRBV2, the J gene TRBJ1-4; no definite D call. CDR1 is SNHLY, CDR2 FYNNEI, per germline. Deletions cut 8 bases from V and 8 bases from J, with 15 bases between. CDR3 length: 13 amino acids. CDR3 sequence (DNA): TGTGCCAGCGCTGAGGAGTTGGGGGAAAAACTGTTTTTT. Its translation is CASAEELGEKLFF.

Here the CDR3 DNA reads TGTGCCAGCAGCCCCGCATGGGGGCTGGGGGAGACCCAGTACTTC. Its protein is CASSPAWGLGETQYF. The chain recombines TRBV7-9 with TRBJ2-5, with D tentatively TRBD1 (6 bases). This CDR3 contains 15 residues. Trimming cost V 5 bases and J 5 bases, with 18 bases left between them. The germline V gene encodes CDR1 SEHNR and CDR2 FQNEAQ (reference sequence).

J is TRBJ1-2 and V is TRBV7-2; possibly TRBD1 for D (6 bases). The CDR3 has 12 amino acids. Trimming stripped 1 base from V and 7 bases from J, with 7 bases between. Germline V gene sequence: CDR1 SGHTA, CDR2 FQGNSA. The CDR3 sequence: CASSLGTAGYTF. CDR3 DNA sequence: TGTGCCAGCAGCTTAGGGACAGCTGGCTACACCTTC.

The V and J genes are TRBV11-2 and TRBJ2-1; 10 bases line up with TRBD2. Germline V lookup: CDR1 SGHAT, CDR2 FQNNGV. Trimming at V came to 4 bases and at J to 2 bases, leaving 5 bases not matched to a gene. The CDR3 spans 16 residues. CDR3 DNA sequence: TGTGCCAGCAGCTCCTGGACTAGCGGAGCCTACAATGAGCAGTTCTTC. This translates into CASSSWTSGAYNEQFF.

This chain links TRBV2 with TRBJ2-7, with D possibly being TRBD1 or TRBD2 (6 bases each). Trimming removed 0 bases from V and 4 bases from J, with 16 bases in between. Germline V gene lookup returns CDR1 SNHLY and CDR2 FYNNEI. The CDR3 totals 16 residues. The CDR3 is CASSEAQQGGGYEQYF. The CDR3 DNA sequence: TGTGCCAGCAGTGAAGCCCAACAGGGAGGTGGGTACGAGCAGTACTTC.

V is TRBV7-2 and J is TRBJ2-3, with 10 nucleotides matching TRBD2. The length of the CDR3 is 16 residues. The germline V gene has CDR1 SGHTA and CDR2 FQGNSA. Trimming at V came to 6 bases and at J to 4 bases, leaving 10 bases not matched to a gene. The CDR3 loop reads CASRSGSGGASDTQYF. CDR3 DNA sequence: TGTGCCAGCAGGTCTGGGAGCGGGGGGGCCTCAGATACGCAGTATTTT.

This clone turned up a few times. The chain combines TRBV7-9 with TRBJ2-7, with 8 positions matching TRBD1. The germline V gene has CDR1 SEHNR and CDR2 FQNEAQ (reference sequence). Trimming took 5 bases from V and 6 from J; bases not matched to a gene: 0. This CDR3 contains 11 residues. The CDR3 reads CASSQGAEQYF. CDR3 nucleotide sequence: TGTGCCAGCAGCCAGGGGGCCGAGCAGTACTTC.

This chain connects TRBV25-1 to TRBJ1-4; D remains unclear. The ends were cut back, 4 bases at V and 3 bases at J, with 12 bases in the middle. Germline CDR1 is MGHDK and CDR2 is SYGVNS. There are 15 residues in the CDR3. DNA of the CDR3: TGTGCCAGCAGTGGGAATAGGCTGGCTAATGAAAAACTGTTTTTT. Its protein product is CASSGNRLANEKLFF.

The chain has TRBV28 and TRBJ1-5, with D unclear. CDR1 and CDR2 from the germline V gene are MDHEN and SYDVKM. This CDR3 has 16 amino acids. The ends were cut back, 5 bases at V and 4 bases at J, with 18 bases in the middle. CDR3 DNA: TGTGCCAGCAGTGGGAGAGGCTTGCTTGGGAATCAGCCCCAGCATTTT. Protein product: CASSGRGLLGNQPQHF.

The chain combines TRBV14 with TRBJ2-1; 7 positions agree with TRBD2. CDR1 SGHDN and CDR2 FVKESK come from the germline V gene. The CDR3 covers 14 residues. The ends lost 4 bases at V and 5 bases at J; junction bases unmatched: 5. The CDR3 DNA follows: TGTGCCAGCAGCCGGGGGGGAGCAAACAATGAGCAGTTCTTC. This translates into CASSRGGANNEQFF.

The chain links TRBV18 to TRBJ2-5; D not resolved. Trimming removed 5 bases at V and 4 bases at J, with 11 bases between. This CDR3 region has 13 residues. Germline assignment: CDR1 KGHSH and CDR2 LQKENI. The DNA for the CDR3 is TGTGCCAGCTCAATCTCCCGCAGAGAGACCCAGTACTTC. Protein product: CASSISRRETQYF.